Included here is one TCR beta chain sequence, with context. TCRdb independently ran MiXCR on the 5' RACE reads; one entry per CDR3 protein. The sample yields tens of thousands of distinct CDR3 sequences, roughly 14% seen once. This sample stems from a study of T cells of healthy individuals. V shed 0 bases and J shed 7 bases, with 15 bases lying between them. The CDR3 extends over 15 amino acids. The germline V gene has CDR1 LGHNA and CDR2 YSLEER. The clonotype comes from a human donor in good health. V is TRBV4-3 and J is TRBJ1-1, with a possible D match to TRBD1 (6 bases). CDR3 sequence: CASSQEWVGGFEAFF. The DNA of the CDR3 is TGCGCCAGCAGCCAAGAATGGGTAGGGGGATTTGAAGCTTTCTTT.